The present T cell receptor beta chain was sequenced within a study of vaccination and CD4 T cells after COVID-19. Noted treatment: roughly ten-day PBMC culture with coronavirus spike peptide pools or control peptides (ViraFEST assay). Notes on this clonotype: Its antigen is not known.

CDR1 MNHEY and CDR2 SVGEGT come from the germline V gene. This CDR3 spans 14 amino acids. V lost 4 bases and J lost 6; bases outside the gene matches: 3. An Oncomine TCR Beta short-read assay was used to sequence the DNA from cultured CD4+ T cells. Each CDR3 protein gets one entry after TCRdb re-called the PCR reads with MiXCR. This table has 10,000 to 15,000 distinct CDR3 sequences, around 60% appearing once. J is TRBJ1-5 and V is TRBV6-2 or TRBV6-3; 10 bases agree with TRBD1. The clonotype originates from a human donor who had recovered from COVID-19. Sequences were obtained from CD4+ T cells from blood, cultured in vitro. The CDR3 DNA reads TGTGCCAGCAGTTGGGGGACAGGGGTTCAGCCCCAGCATTTT. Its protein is CASSWGTGVQPQHF.